In this sample, the clone carrying this T cell receptor beta chain turned up many times. Its matching antigen is unknown. Each CDR3 protein gets one entry after TCRdb re-called the multiplex PCR reads with MiXCR. The sample contains some 120,000 distinct CDR3 sequences, around 20% of which appear only once. This entry comes from a study of breast tumors, draining lymph nodes, adjacent tissues. Germline-derived CDR1 and CDR2 are SGHDT and YYEEEE. CDR3 size: 15 residues. V was trimmed by 3 bases and J by 0 bases, leaving 10 bases between them. The lymph nodes were axillary draining lymph nodes from breast cancer patients. Broader study findings: Tumor TCR diversity was below lymph nodes but above nontumor tissue. That most tumor T cells come from lymph nodes remained unproven. Compared with basal-like, luminal-like tumors shared significantly more repertoire with nontumor tissue.

The sequence derives from a female donor with breast cancer. Some clones in this sample may be carry-over from other donors' samples. V usage is TRBV5-6 and J usage is TRBJ2-1; possibly TRBD1 or TRBD2 for D (5 bases each). The sample consisted of axillary lymph node tissue. The CDR3 here is CASSWDVSSYNEQFF. CDR3 DNA sequence: TGTGCCAGCAGCTGGGACGTAAGCTCCTACAATGAGCAGTTCTTC. Drawing the rest from reference TRBV5-6 and TRBJ2-1, the complete variable domain is DAGVTQSPTHLIKTRGQQVTLRCSPKSGHDTVSWYQQALGQGPQFIFQYYEEEERQRGNFPDRFSGHQFPNYSSELNVNALLLGDSALYLCASSWDVSSYNEQFFGPGTRLTVL.